This T cell receptor beta chain was found in a study of blood T cell repertoires in COVID-19. Study context: Samples came from the United States, Italy and Spain, spanning acute and convalescent COVID-19. T cells, B-cell-depleted T cells, or PBMCs supplied cDNA or gDNA.

In this sample, this clone turned up once. In the authors' methods: Counts of nucleated cells, estimated from reference gene primer amplification, were obtained. The repertoire was sequenced with immunoSEQ multiplex PCR; TCRdb's copy has only in-frame clones and lacks some. V, J and clone size are those of that table, while D and trimming were read from the DNA. Of around 100,000 clones detected, more than 75% appear once; the ten largest clones hold less than 5%. The sequenced material came from peripheral blood. The receptor comes from a human donor in a cohort sampled during active COVID-19.

For the CDR3, the DNA is TGTGCCAGCAGCCCAGGACAGGGCTATGGCTACACCTTC. Translated, it gives CASSPGQGYGYTF. V usage is TRBV7-9 and J usage is TRBJ1-2, with 8 bases matching TRBD1. V gave up 5 bases and J gave up 4 bases; unmatched junction bases: 3. Germline V lookup: CDR1 SEHNR, CDR2 FQNEAQ (reference sequence). There are 13 residues in the CDR3.